This T cell receptor (beta chain) comes out of a study of shared clonotypes between healthy human individuals. Points from the study as a whole: Sampling involved blood alone; tissue repertoires likely differ. Relative to memory subsets, naive subsets generally showed larger estimated richness.

Assay used: immunoSEQ multiplex PCR; TCRdb lists only in-frame clones, some missing. This sample has approximately 340,000 clones; over 70% occur once, and the top ten carry under 11%. All donors were healthy HIV-negative adults lacking recent acute infections or vaccinations. Donors, without exception, were Caucasian adults residing in Nashville, Tennessee. There are 14 residues in the CDR3. Trimming left V 3 bases short and J 6 bases short, with 12 bases between. In germline, CDR1 is GTSNPN, CDR2 SVGIG (reference sequence). Notes on this clone: The antigen is unknown.

This chain joins TRBV30 and TRBJ1-6, with unresolved D. Sequencing was carried out using memory CD4+ T cells sorted from blood. Subset indicated: CD45RA-negative fraction. The receptor's source is a man aged 25 to 40 in good health. CDR3 bases: TGTGCCTGGAGGCCCGGACGGCCTAATTCACCCCTCCACTTT. Its protein product is CAWRPGRPNSPLHF.